This TCR beta chain was found in a study of T cell responses to AZD1222 COVID-19 vaccine. Regarding the study as a whole: The CD4 TCRs associated with vaccination extended across spike and predominated at 160-218 and 743-854. Variant regions that are unmutated are reportedly the target of nearly half of spike-specific TCRs. Spike-specific TCR repertoires showed rising breadth and depth after two AZD1222 doses. Repertoire sampling was restricted to post-peak T cell response timepoints.

As concerns this clone: The antigen is undetermined.

Sequencing used immunoSEQ multiplex PCR; TCRdb keeps in-frame clones, though not all of them. The sample includes about 130,000 clones, 85% to 95% of them seen just once. The CDR3 has 13 residues. V was trimmed by 6 bases and J by 3 bases, leaving 12 bases between them. Germline-derived CDR1 and CDR2 are SGHRS and YFSETQ. This sample comprised peripheral blood, obtained on day 0 of AZD1222 vaccination. The source of this sequence is an adult in good health. The rearrangement uses TRBV5-1 and TRBJ1-1, with D unresolved. The CDR3 loop reads CASTANRDTEAFF. The CDR3 nucleotides are TGCGCCAGCACGGCCAATAGGGACACTGAAGCTTTCTTT.